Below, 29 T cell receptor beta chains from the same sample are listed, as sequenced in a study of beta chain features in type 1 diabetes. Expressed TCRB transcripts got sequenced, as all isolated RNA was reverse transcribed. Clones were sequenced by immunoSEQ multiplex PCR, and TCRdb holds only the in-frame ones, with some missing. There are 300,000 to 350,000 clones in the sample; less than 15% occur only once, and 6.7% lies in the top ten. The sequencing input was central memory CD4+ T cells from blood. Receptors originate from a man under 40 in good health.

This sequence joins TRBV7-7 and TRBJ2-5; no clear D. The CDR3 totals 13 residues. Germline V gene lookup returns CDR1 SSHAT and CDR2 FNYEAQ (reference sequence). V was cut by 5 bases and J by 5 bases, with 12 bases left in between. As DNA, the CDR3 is TGTGCCAGCAGCGCGGAAAGGGTGGAGACCCAGTACTTC. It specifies CASSAERVETQYF.

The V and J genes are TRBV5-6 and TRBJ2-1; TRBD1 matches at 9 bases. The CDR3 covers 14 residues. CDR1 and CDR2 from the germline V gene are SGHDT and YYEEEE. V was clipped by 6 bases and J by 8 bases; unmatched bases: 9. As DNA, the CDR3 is TGTGCCAGCACCCTAACAGGGGGCAACGATGAGCAGTTCTTC. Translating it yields CASTLTGGNDEQFF. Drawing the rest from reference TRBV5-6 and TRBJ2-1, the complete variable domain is DAGVTQSPTHLIKTRGQQVTLRCSPKSGHDTVSWYQQALGQGPQFIFQYYEEEERQRGNFPDRFSGHQFPNYSSELNVNALLLGDSALYLCASTLTGGNDEQFFGPGTRLTVL.

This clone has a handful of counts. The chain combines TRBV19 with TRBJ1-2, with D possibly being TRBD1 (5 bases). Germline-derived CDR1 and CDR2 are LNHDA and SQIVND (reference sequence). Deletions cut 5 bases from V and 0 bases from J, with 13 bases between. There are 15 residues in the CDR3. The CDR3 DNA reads TGTGCCAGTAGTCTGGAGGGGAAGTCTAACTATGGCTACACCTTC. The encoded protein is CASSLEGKSNYGYTF.

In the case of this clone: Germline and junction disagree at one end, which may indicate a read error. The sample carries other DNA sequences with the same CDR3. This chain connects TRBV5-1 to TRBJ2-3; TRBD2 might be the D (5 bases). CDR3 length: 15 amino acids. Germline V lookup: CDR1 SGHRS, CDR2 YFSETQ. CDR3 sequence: CASSLLGASTDTQYF. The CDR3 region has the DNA TGCGCCAGCAGCCTACTAGGAGCTAGCACTGATACGCAGTATTTT.

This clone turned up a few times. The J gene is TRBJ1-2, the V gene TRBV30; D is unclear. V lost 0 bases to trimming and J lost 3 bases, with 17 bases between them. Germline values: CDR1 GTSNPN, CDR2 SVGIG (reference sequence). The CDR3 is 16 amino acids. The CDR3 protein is CAWSVRYRAGYYGYTF. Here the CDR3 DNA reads TGTGCCTGGAGTGTACGGTACCGGGCCGGGTACTATGGCTACACCTTC.

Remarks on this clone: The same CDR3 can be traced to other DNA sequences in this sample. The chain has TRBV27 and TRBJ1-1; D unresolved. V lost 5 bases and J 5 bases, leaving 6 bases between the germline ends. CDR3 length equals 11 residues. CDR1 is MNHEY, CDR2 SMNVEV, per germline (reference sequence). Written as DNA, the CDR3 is TGTGCCAGCAGTGGCAGGACTGAAGCTTTCTTT. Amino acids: CASSGRTEAFF.

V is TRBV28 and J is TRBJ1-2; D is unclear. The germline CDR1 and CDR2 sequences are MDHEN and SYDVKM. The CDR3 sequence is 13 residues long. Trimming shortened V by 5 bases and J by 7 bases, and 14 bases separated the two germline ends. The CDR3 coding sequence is TGTGCCAGCAGTCCCCCGTCTGCTCGTGGCTACACCTTC. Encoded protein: CASSPPSARGYTF.

The CDR3 loop is CASSLISAGGHPYNEQFF. The DNA of the CDR3 is TGTGCCAGCAGCTTGATCTCAGCGGGGGGGCATCCATACAATGAGCAGTTCTTC. The V gene is TRBV5-8, the J gene TRBJ2-1; 10 bases agree with TRBD2. The CDR3 covers 18 residues. V was clipped by 1 base and J by 4 bases; unmatched bases: 11. Germline values: CDR1 SGHTS, CDR2 YDEGEE.

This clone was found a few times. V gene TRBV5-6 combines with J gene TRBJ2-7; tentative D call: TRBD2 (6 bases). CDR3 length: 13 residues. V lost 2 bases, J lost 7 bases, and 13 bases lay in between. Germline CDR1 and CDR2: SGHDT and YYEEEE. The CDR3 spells CASSFGLGREQYV. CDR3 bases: TGTGCCAGCAGCTTCGGCCTGGGGAGGGAGCAGTACGTC.

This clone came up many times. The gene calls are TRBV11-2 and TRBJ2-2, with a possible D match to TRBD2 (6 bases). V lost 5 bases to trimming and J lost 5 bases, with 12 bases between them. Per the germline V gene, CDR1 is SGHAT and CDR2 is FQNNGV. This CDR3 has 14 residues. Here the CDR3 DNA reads TGTGCCAGCAGCCAAGTCGGGGGAACCGGGGAGCTGTTTTTT. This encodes CASSQVGGTGELFF.

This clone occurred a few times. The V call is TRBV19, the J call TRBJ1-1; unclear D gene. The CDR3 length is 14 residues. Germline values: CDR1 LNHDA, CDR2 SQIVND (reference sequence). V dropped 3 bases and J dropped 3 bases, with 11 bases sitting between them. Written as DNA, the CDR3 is TGTGCCAGTAGTATTGACTGGGCGGACACTGAAGCTTTCTTT. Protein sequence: CASSIDWADTEAFF.

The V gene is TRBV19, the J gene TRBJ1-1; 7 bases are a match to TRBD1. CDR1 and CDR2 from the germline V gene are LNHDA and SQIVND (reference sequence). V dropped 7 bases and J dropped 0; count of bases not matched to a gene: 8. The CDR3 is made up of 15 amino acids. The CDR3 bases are TGTGCCAGTATCGGGGGACAGCGCCTGAACACTGAAGCTTTCTTT. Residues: CASIGGQRLNTEAFF.

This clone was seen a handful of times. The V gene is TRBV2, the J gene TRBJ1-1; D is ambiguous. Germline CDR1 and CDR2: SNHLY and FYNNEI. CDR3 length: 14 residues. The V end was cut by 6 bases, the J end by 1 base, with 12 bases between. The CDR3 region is CASRALIGNTEAFF. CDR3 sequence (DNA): TGTGCCAGCAGGGCTCTAATTGGGAACACTGAAGCTTTCTTT.

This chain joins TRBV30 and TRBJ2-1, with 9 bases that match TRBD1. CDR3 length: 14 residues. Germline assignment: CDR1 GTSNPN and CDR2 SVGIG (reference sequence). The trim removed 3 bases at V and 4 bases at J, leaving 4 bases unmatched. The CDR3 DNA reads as TGTGCCTGGAGCCCCGGACAGGGGTACAATGAGCAGTTCTTC. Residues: CAWSPGQGYNEQFF.

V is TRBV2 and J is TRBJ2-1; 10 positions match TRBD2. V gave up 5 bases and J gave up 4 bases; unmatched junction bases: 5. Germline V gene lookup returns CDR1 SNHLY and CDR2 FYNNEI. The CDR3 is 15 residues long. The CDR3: CASSSGTSVYNEQFF. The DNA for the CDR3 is TGTGCCAGCAGTTCCGGGACTAGCGTATACAATGAGCAGTTCTTC.

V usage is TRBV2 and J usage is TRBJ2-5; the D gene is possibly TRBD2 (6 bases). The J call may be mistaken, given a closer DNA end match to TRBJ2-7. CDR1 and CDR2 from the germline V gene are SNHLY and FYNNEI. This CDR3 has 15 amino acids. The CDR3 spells CASSEKWDSTYEQYF. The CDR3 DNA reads TGTGCCAGCAGTGAAAAGTGGGACTCCACCTACGAGCAGTACTTC.

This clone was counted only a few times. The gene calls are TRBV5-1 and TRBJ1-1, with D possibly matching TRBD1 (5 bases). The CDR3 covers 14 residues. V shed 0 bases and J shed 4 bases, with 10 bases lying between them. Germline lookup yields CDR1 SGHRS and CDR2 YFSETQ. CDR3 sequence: CASSLAGGTTEAFF. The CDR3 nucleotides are TGCGCCAGCAGCTTGGCCGGAGGGACCACTGAAGCTTTCTTT.

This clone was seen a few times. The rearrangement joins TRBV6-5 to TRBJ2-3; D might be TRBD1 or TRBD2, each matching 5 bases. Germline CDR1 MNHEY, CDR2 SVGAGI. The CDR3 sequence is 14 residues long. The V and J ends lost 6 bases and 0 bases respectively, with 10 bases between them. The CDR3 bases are TGTGCCAGCAGCAGCCGGGACAGCACAGATACGCAGTATTTT. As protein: CASSSRDSTDTQYF.

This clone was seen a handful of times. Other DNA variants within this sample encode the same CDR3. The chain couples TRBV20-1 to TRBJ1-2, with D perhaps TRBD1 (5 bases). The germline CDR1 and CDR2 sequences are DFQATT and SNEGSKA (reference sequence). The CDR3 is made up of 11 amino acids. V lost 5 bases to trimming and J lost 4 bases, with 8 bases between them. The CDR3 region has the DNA TGCAGTGCTGGGGGAGGCTATGGCTACACCTTC. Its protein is CSAGGGYGYTF.

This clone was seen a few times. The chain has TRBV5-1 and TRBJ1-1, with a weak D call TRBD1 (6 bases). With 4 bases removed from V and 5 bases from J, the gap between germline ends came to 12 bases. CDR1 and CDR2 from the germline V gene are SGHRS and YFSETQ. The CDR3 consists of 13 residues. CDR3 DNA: TGCGCCAGCAGCCTGGGGGCGGAAACTGAAGCTTTCTTT. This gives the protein CASSLGAETEAFF.

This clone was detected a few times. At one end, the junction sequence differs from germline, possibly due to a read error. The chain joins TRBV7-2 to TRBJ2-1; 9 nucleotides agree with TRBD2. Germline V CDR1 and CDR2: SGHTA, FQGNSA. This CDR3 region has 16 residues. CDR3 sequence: CASRLAGALSYNEQFF. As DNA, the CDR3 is TGTGCCAGCAGGTTAGCGGGGGCACTCTCCTACAATGAGCAGTTCTTC.

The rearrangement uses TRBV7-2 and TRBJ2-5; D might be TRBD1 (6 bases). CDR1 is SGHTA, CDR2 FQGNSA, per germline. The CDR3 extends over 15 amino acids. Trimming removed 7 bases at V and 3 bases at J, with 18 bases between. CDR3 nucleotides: TGTGCCAGCAAGCCTAACCCCACAGGGAAAGAGACCCAGTACTTC. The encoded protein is CASKPNPTGKETQYF. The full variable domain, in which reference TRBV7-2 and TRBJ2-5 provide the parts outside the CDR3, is GAGVSQSPSNKVTEKGKDVELRCDPISGHTALYWYRQSLGQGLEFLIYFQGNSAPDKSGLPSDRFSAERTGGSVSTLTIQRTQQEDSAVYLCASKPNPTGKETQYFGPGTRLLVL.

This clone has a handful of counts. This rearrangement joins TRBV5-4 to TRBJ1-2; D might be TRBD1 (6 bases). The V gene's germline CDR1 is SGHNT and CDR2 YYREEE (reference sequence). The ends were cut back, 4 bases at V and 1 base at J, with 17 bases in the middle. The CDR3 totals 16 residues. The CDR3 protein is CASSAARTANNYGYTF. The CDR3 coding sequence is TGTGCCAGCAGCGCGGCACGGACAGCGAATAACTATGGCTACACCTTC. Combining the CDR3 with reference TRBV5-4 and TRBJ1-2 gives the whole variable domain ETGVTQSPTHLIKTRGQQVTLRCSSQSGHNTVSWYQQALGQGPQFIFQYYREEENGRGNFPPRFSGLQFPNYSSELNVNALELDDSALYLCASSAARTANNYGYTFGSGTRLTVV.

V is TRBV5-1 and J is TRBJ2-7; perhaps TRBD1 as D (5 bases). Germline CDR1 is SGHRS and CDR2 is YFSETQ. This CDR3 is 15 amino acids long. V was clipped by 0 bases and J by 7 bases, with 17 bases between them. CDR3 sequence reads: CASSLGTTRSWEQYF. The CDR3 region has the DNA TGCGCCAGCAGCTTGGGGACAACCCGGTCCTGGGAGCAGTACTTC.

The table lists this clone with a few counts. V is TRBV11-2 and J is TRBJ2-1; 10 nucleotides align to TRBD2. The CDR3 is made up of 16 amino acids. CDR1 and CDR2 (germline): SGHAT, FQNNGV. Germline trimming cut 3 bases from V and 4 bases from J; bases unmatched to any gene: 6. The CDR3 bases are TGTGCCAGCAGCTTGCCGGGTAGCGGGGGGTACAATGAGCAGTTCTTC. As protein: CASSLPGSGGYNEQFF. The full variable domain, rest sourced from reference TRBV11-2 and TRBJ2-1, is EAGVAQSPRYKIIEKRQSVAFWCNPISGHATLYWYQQILGQGPKLLIQFQNNGVVDDSQLPKDRFSAERLKGVDSTLKIQPAKLEDSAVYLCASSLPGSGGYNEQFFGPGTRLTVL.

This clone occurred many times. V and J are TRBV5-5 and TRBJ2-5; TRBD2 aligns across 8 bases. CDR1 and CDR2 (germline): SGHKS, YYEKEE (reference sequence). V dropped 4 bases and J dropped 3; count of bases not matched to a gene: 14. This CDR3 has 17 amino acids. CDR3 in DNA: TGTGCCAGCAGCCGCGGGTCCTCCGGGGGGGCTAAAGAGACCCAGTACTTC. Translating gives CASSRGSSGGAKETQYF.

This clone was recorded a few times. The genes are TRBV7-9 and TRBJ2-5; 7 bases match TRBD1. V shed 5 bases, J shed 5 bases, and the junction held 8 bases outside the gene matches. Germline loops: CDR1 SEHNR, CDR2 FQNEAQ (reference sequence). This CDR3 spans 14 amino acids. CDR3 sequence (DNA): TGTGCCAGCAGCCATACAGGGGAGCGGGAGACCCAGTACTTC. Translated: CASSHTGERETQYF.

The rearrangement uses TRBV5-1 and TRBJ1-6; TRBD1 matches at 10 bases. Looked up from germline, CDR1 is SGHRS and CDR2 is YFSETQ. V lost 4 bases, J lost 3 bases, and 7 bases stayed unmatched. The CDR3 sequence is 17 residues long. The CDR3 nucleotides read TGCGCCAGCAGCGATACCCGGACAGGGGGCTATAATTCACCCCTCCACTTT. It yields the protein CASSDTRTGGYNSPLHF.

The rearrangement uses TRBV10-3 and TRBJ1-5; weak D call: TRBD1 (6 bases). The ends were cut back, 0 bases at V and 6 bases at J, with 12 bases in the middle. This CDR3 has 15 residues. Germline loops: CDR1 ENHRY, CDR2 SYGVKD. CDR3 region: CAISESAGAGQPQHF. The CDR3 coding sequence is TGTGCCATCAGTGAGTCGGCAGGGGCAGGTCAGCCCCAGCATTTT.